This T cell receptor beta chain was recovered during a study of T-cell reconstitution after alpha-beta-depleted transplantation in children. This clonotype was detected ten times or more. Its cognate antigen is unknown. The TCRbeta library incorporated unique molecular identifiers. Each CDR3 protein is one row after TCRdb ran MiXCR on the PCR reads. The sample has around 700,000 distinct CDR3 sequences, less than 15% seen once. Study results and limitations: From surviving recipient T cells and thymic progenitors came the high day-60 TCRbeta diversity observed in some patients. It was newly produced T cells that mostly accounted for T-cell counts and diversity one year after transplant. About two months after transplant, alpha-beta T cells reportedly came from several hundred expanded graft clones.

CDR1 and CDR2 from the germline V gene are SGHAT and FQDESV (reference sequence). Unmatched junction bases numbered 11, after V lost 5 bases and J lost 4 bases. CDR3 length equals 15 residues. This receptor was identified in a girl between 2 and 10 years old with congenital amegakaryocytic thrombocytopenia, due to receive a stem cell transplant. The chain uses TRBV11-1 and TRBJ2-7, with 7 bases aligning to TRBD2. The sequenced sample was PBMCs, obtained before TCRalphabeta/CD19-depleted stem cell transplant. The CDR3 nucleotides read TGTGCCAGCAGCCCAGTGGGAGGGAGAGGGTACGAGCAGTACTTC. It yields the protein CASSPVGGRGYEQYF.